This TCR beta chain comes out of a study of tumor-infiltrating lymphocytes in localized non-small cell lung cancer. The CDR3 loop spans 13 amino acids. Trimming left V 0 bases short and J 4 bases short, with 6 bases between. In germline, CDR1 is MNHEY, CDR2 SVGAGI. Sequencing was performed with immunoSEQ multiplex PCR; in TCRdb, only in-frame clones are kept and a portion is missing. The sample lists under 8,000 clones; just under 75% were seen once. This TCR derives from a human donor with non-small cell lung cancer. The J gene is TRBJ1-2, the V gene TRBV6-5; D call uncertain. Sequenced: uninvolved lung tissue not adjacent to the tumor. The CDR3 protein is CASSYSEIYGYTF. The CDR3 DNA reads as TGTGCCAGCAGTTACTCCGAAATCTATGGCTACACCTTC.